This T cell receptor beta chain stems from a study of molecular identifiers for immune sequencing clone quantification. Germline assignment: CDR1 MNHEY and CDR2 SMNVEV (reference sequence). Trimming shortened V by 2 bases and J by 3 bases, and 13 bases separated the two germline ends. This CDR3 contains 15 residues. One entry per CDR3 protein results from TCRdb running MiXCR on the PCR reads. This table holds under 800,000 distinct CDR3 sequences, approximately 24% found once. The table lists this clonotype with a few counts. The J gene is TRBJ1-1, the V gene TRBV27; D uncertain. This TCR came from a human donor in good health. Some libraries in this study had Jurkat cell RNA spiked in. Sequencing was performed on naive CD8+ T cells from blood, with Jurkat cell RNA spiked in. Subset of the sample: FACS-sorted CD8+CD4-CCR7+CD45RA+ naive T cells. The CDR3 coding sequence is TGTGCCAGCAGTTTAGTCGGAGGTTTGTACACTGAAGCTTTCTTT. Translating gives CASSLVGGLYTEAFF.